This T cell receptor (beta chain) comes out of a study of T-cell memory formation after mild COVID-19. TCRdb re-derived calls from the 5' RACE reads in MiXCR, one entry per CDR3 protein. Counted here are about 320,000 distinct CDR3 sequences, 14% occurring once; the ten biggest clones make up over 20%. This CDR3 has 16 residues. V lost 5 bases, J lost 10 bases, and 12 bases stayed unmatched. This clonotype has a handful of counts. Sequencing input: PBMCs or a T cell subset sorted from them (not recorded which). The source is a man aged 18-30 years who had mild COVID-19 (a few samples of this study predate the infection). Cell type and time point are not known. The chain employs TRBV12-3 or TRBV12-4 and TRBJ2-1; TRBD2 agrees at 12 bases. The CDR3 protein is CASSAPLAGGPREQFF. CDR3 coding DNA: TGTGCCAGCAGTGCCCCGCTAGCGGGGGGGCCTAGGGAGCAGTTCTTC.